Here is one TCR beta chain with its context. Its specificity is not known. The data were produced by immunoSEQ multiplex PCR, yet TCRdb's version contains in-frame clones alone and is incomplete. This table has under 2,500,000 clones, roughly 95% appearing once. The entry originates in a study of shared clonotypes between healthy human individuals. Findings and caveats of the study: Rarefaction revealed incomplete sorted-subset sequencing despite large depth.

The V gene's germline CDR1 is SGHTA and CDR2 FQGTGA. The CDR3 extends over 14 amino acids. Losses at the gene ends were 11 bases for V and 6 bases for J; bases not matched to a gene: 16. The gene calls are TRBV7-3 and TRBJ2-7; 7 bases are shared with TRBD2. Sequenced material: naive CD4+ T cells sorted from blood. Subset denoted: CD45RA+ positively selected. This TCR came from a man between 18 and 35 years old in good health. CDR3 DNA: TGTGCCCGCCGAAGTAAGGGACCGGGGGGCGAGCAGTACTTC. Translating it yields CARRSKGPGGEQYF.